The entry below describes one T cell receptor (beta chain). Its specificity is not known. These data belong to a study of CD4 T cells in relation to SARS-CoV-2 and coronaviruses. For about nine days, roughly 9 x 10^4 sorted CD4+ cells grew with T cell-depleted PBMCs and CEF. The germline CDR1 and CDR2 sequences are MNHNS and SASEGT. The CDR3 consists of 13 residues. The V and J ends lost 3 bases and 0 bases respectively, with 3 bases between them. Here immunoSEQ multiplex PCR was the method, and the copy in TCRdb shows in-frame clones only, minus some. The table has 37,000 or so clones, 82% seen once. Sequencing used naive CD4+ T cells from PBMCs, cultured in vitro. Documented subset: naive CD4+ T cells isolated by negative enrichment. The chain recombines TRBV6-1 with TRBJ1-3; no clear D gene. The receptor's source is an adult with COVID-19. The CDR3 here is CASSDTSGNTIYF. CDR3 sequence (DNA): TGTGCCAGCAGTGACACCTCTGGAAACACCATATATTTT.